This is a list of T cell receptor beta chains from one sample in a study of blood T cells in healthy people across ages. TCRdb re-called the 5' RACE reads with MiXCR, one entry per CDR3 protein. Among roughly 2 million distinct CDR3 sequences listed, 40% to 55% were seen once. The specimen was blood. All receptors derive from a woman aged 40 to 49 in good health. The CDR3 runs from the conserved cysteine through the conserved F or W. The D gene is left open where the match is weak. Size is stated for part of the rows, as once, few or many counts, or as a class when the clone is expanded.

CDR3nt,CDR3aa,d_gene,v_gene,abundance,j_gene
TGTGCCAGCAGTTCTCCCGGGACAGGGGAGCGTGTCTACACCTTC,CASSSPGTGERVYTF,TRBD1,TRBV7-2,NA,TRBJ1-2
TGTGCCAGCAGCTTAGATGGCAGCAGGGGAGAGACCCAGTACTTC,CASSLDGSRGETQYF,NA,TRBV7-2,few,TRBJ2-5
TGCAGCGTTGTGGGGAGCGGTACTAATGAAAAACTGTTTTTT,CSVVGSGTNEKLFF,NA,TRBV29-1,NA,TRBJ1-4
TGCAGTGCGTTACAGGGAGGGCAGCCCCAGCATTTT,CSALQGGQPQHF,NA,TRBV20-1,NA,TRBJ1-5
TGTGCCAGCAGCGTAGCCGGTAGCGGGGCCGGCGATACGCAGTATTTT,CASSVAGSGAGDTQYF,TRBD2,TRBV9,NA,TRBJ2-3
TGTGCCAGCAGCTTAGAGGGGGTACAATTCGGGGGCAATGAGCAGTTCTTC,CASSLEGVQFGGNEQFF,NA,TRBV7-2,few,TRBJ2-1
TGTGCCAGCAAGACTAGCGGGGGGCCCGGGGAGACCCAGTACTTC,CASKTSGGPGETQYF,TRBD2,TRBV6-1,NA,TRBJ2-5
TGCGCCAGCAGCCAACTCATACTAGCGGGGGAGAGCACAGATACGCAGTATTTT,CASSQLILAGESTDTQYF,TRBD2,TRBV4-1,few,TRBJ2-3
TGCAGTGCTAGCCGGCAGACCCAAGAGACCCAGTACTTC,CSASRQTQETQYF,NA,TRBV20-1,few,TRBJ2-5
TGTGCCAGCAGCTTGGCGACTAGCGGACCTTACAATGAGCAGTTCTTC,CASSLATSGPYNEQFF,TRBD2,TRBV5-6,NA,TRBJ2-1
TGTGCCAGCAATTTCCTCCGGGGAGGCGAGCAGTACTTC,CASNFLRGGEQYF,NA,TRBV28,NA,TRBJ2-7
TGTGCCAGCAGCCTTGGGGGGGCATGGAATCAGCCCCAGCATTTT,CASSLGGAWNQPQHF,NA,TRBV11-2,NA,TRBJ1-5
TGTGCCAGCAGCTTAGTGGCGGGGGAGGGGTTCTTC,CASSLVAGEGFF,TRBD2,TRBV7-2,NA,TRBJ2-1
TGTGCCAGCAGCTTAGGCCCGACAGGGACCACAGTTACGCAGTATTTT,CASSLGPTGTTVTQYF,TRBD1,TRBV7-6,NA,TRBJ2-3
TGTGCCAGCAGTTTCAGACCAGATATGCAGTATTTT,CASSFRPDMQYF,NA,TRBV12-3/TRBV12-4,NA,TRBJ2-3
TGTGCCAGCCCACCCGAAGGCAGGGGATCTTATACGCAGTATTTT,CASPPEGRGSYTQYF,NA,TRBV7-9,once,TRBJ2-3
TGTGCCACCAGTGACTTTAGCGGGGGGAACCAAGAGACCCAGTACTTC,CATSDFSGGNQETQYF,TRBD2,TRBV24-1,few,TRBJ2-5
TGTGCCAGCAGCCCGATCACAGGGAATGAGCAGTTCTTC,CASSPITGNEQFF,NA,TRBV7-3,NA,TRBJ2-1
TGCAGCGTTGTTGACAGGTTTAACTATGGCTACACCTTC,CSVVDRFNYGYTF,NA,TRBV29-1,NA,TRBJ1-2
TGCAGTGCTAGGGGCAGGAGTAGCTCCTACGAGCAGTACTTC,CSARGRSSSYEQYF,NA,TRBV20-1,few,TRBJ2-7
TGTGCCAGCTCACCACAGCGTCTAGCGGGGGAGAACATTCAGTACTTC,CASSPQRLAGENIQYF,TRBD2,TRBV18,few,TRBJ2-4
TGTGCCAGCAGCTCAGCGGGGGAGGGGTATTTT,CASSSAGEGYF,TRBD2,TRBV11-2,once,TRBJ2-3
TGTGCCAGCAGCTTAAGAGGACAAACCACCTACGAGCAGTACTTC,CASSLRGQTTYEQYF,NA,TRBV7-2,NA,TRBJ2-7
TGTGCCACCGGCGTTAACTATGGCTACACCTTC,CATGVNYGYTF,NA,TRBV7-2,NA,TRBJ1-2
TGTGCCAGCAGCTTAGTCATCAGGTCCATGGGCAGGGCAGGCGAGCAGTACTTC,CASSLVIRSMGRAGEQYF,NA,TRBV7-2,few,TRBJ2-7
TGCGCCAGCAGCTTGGTATCCGGGACAGGGGCCAATGAGCAGTTCTTC,CASSLVSGTGANEQFF,TRBD1,TRBV5-1,few,TRBJ2-1
TGTGCCAGCAGCCAAGATCGCATTAGTGCCTCCTACAATGAGCAGTTCTTC,CASSQDRISASYNEQFF,NA,TRBV4-2,NA,TRBJ2-1
TGTGCCAGCAGTTACCAGGGGAGGAGTGGCTACACCTTC,CASSYQGRSGYTF,NA,TRBV6-5,NA,TRBJ1-2
TGTGCCAGCAGCCCGAGACTAGCGGGGGGCAGAGATACGCAGTATTTT,CASSPRLAGGRDTQYF,TRBD2,TRBV7-2,few,TRBJ2-3
TGTGCCAGCAGTCACCGACAGGGACCTCAGCCCCAGCATTTT,CASSHRQGPQPQHF,TRBD1,TRBV12-3/TRBV12-4,few,TRBJ1-5
TGTGCCAGCAGTTGGGACGGTAACTATGGCTGCACCTTC,CASSWDGNYGCTF,NA,TRBV6-2/TRBV6-3,NA,TRBJ1-2
TGTGCCAGCAGCCAAGATGCGAACGGGGGTTTCTACGAGCAGTACTTC,CASSQDANGGFYEQYF,NA,TRBV4-2,few,TRBJ2-7
TGCGCCAGCAATACGATACTAGCGGGGGATACAGAGACCCAGTACTTC,CASNTILAGDTETQYF,TRBD2,TRBV23-1,few,TRBJ2-5
TGTGCCATCAGTGAGTCTGATAGCAGGGATACGCAGTATTTT,CAISESDSRDTQYF,NA,TRBV10-3,NA,TRBJ2-3
TGTGCCAGCAGCAGGTCCTTTGGAAACACCATATATTTT,CASSRSFGNTIYF,NA,TRBV27,once,TRBJ1-3
TGTGCCAGCAGTTACTCGAGATCCCTTCTTTCCTACGAGCAGTACTTC,CASSYSRSLLSYEQYF,NA,TRBV6-5,NA,TRBJ2-7
TGTGCCAGCAGCTTCGAGGGGTCGAGGGGAGCTTTCTTT,CASSFEGSRGAFF,NA,TRBV7-2,NA,TRBJ1-1
TGCGCCAGCAGCTTGGTAGCGGGGGGGCGTGTTGAGCAGTTCTTC,CASSLVAGGRVEQFF,TRBD2,TRBV5-1,NA,TRBJ2-1
TGTGCCAGCAATGGGGACAGGGTAGGCACTGAAGCTTTCTTT,CASNGDRVGTEAFF,TRBD1,TRBV6-1,NA,TRBJ1-1
TGCAGTGCTAGAGATCTTCCCAATACGCAGTATTTT,CSARDLPNTQYF,NA,TRBV20-1,NA,TRBJ2-3
TGTGCCAGCAGCCCGAAAGAGGAAAACATTCAGTACTTC,CASSPKEENIQYF,NA,TRBV7-2,NA,TRBJ2-4
TGTGCCAGCAGCCAAGATGTACTAGCGTCCAATGAGCAGTTCTTC,CASSQDVLASNEQFF,TRBD2,TRBV3-1,few,TRBJ2-1
TGCAGTGCTATAGATCTTCGGGGCGGATCCTACGAGCAGTACTTC,CSAIDLRGGSYEQYF,NA,TRBV20-1,NA,TRBJ2-7
TGTGCCAGCAGTTACGGACCGACCGACTATGGCTACACCTTC,CASSYGPTDYGYTF,NA,TRBV6-6,few,TRBJ1-2
TGTGCCACCCGACAAACAACTTGGAATGAGCAGTTCTTC,CATRQTTWNEQFF,NA,TRBV6-2/TRBV6-3,NA,TRBJ2-1
TGTGCCAGCAGATGGGACGCCGGATCCAATGAAAAACTGTTTTTT,CASRWDAGSNEKLFF,NA,TRBV6-6,few,TRBJ1-4
TGTGCCAGCAGTTTCGTGACAGGGCTCTACAATGAGCAGTTCTTC,CASSFVTGLYNEQFF,TRBD1,TRBV28,NA,TRBJ2-1
TGTGCCAGCAGTTCCCGGCTTAAAAAAAGGGACACTAAATACGAGCAGTACTTC,CASSSRLKKRDTKYEQYF,NA,TRBV28,NA,TRBJ2-7
TGTGCCAGCTTTGGGACGACGCAAGCCAAAAACATTCAGTACTTC,CASFGTTQAKNIQYF,NA,TRBV2,NA,TRBJ2-4
TGTGCCAGTAGTATCAGGCCAACAGGGGGATCCTACAATGAGCAGTTCTTC,CASSIRPTGGSYNEQFF,TRBD1,TRBV19,NA,TRBJ2-1
TGTGCCAGCAGTAGCACCAGGCCGAGCTACGAGCAGTACTTC,CASSSTRPSYEQYF,NA,TRBV11-2,NA,TRBJ2-7
TGTGCCAGCAGCTTACCATTGGACAGGGGGCCTAACTATGGCTACACCTTC,CASSLPLDRGPNYGYTF,TRBD1,TRBV7-9,NA,TRBJ1-2
TGCAGTGCTGATGACAAATACAATCAGCCCCAGCATTTT,CSADDKYNQPQHF,NA,TRBV20-1,NA,TRBJ1-5
TGCGCCAGCAGCTTAACACTGACGGAGCAGTTCTTC,CASSLTLTEQFF,NA,TRBV5-1,NA,TRBJ2-1
TGTGCCAGCAGCTCCCCGGGACTAGAAACCCGCGCGACCCAGTACTTC,CASSSPGLETRATQYF,TRBD2,TRBV7-2,few,TRBJ2-5